The source of this TCR beta chain is a study of T cell repertoires in cytomegalovirus infection. TCRdb re-derived calls from the reads in MiXCR, one entry per CDR3 protein. Among about 340,000 distinct CDR3 sequences listed, 25% to 30% were seen once. In regard to this clonotype: What it binds is not known. At one of its ends the junction is not consistent with the germline gene, which may arise from a read error.

This CDR3 spans 16 amino acids. CDR1 and CDR2 from the germline V gene are MDHEN and SYDVKM. Regarding the study as a whole: Dominating the ex vivo response were TCR beta clonotypes that were CMV-specific and HLA-C-restricted. Totalled public TCR beta family frequency picked out people who carried CMV plus the relevant HLA.

Source: cultured PBMCs, taken from culture after CMV antigen stimulation. This receptor was taken from a human donor in good health (CMV status not recorded). Some clones in this sample may be carry-over from other donors' samples. The V and J genes are TRBV28 and TRBJ1-3, with 7 bases fitting TRBD1. The DNA of the CDR3 is TGTGCCAGCAGTTTCGGACAGGAAATCGCCGGAAACACCGTATATTTT. Protein sequence: CASSFGQEIAGNTVYF.